These 18 T cell receptor beta chains originate from one sample sequenced in a study of cytomegalovirus exposure and HLA in healthy donors. Both 60 Vbeta primers and 13 Jbeta primers went into the PCR. Sequencing used immunoSEQ multiplex PCR; TCRdb keeps in-frame clones, though not all of them. The repertoire holds approximately 110,000 clones, with 15% as singletons. Sequencing input: PBMCs. Receptors were obtained from a young woman in good health and CMV-seronegative.

The chain is built from TRBV14 and TRBJ2-7; 10 nucleotides match TRBD2. This CDR3 is 15 amino acids long. Germline values: CDR1 SGHDN, CDR2 FVKESK. V trimming: 3 bases; J trimming: 2 bases; junction bases outside the gene matches: 4. The CDR3 nucleotides read TGTGCCAGCAGCCAGTCTAGCGGGAGAGCCTACGAGCAGTACTTC. As protein: CASSQSSGRAYEQYF.

Only a few counts were recorded for this clone. This rearrangement joins TRBV28 to TRBJ1-2; D perhaps matches TRBD1 (5 bases). CDR1 is MDHEN, CDR2 SYDVKM, per germline. This CDR3 comprises 14 residues. Trimming took 2 bases from V and 2 from J, leaving 9 bases between them. The CDR3 reads CASSLGHPNYGYTF. The CDR3 nucleotides are TGTGCCAGCAGTTTAGGACACCCGAACTATGGCTACACCTTC.

This clone was seen more than once but under ten times. J is TRBJ1-5 and V is TRBV19, with D tentatively TRBD1 (6 bases). Germline V gene sequence: CDR1 LNHDA, CDR2 SQIVND (reference sequence). With 7 bases removed from V and 1 base from J, the gap between germline ends came to 14 bases. CDR3 length equals 15 residues. The CDR3: CASTPQGGSNQPQHF. CDR3 in DNA: TGTGCCAGTACTCCACAGGGTGGAAGCAATCAGCCCCAGCATTTT. Together with reference TRBV19 and TRBJ1-5, the CDR3 gives the full variable domain: DGGITQSPKYLFRKEGQNVTLSCEQNLNHDAMYWYRQDPGQGLRLIYYSQIVNDFQKGDIAEGYSVSREKKESFPLTVTSAQKNPTAFYLCASTPQGGSNQPQHFGDGTRLSIL.

The chain couples TRBV7-2 to TRBJ2-5, with 7 positions matching TRBD1. Germline CDR1 reads SGHTA; CDR2 reads FQGNSA. The CDR3 runs to 14 residues. V shed 5 bases, J shed 2 bases, and the junction held 5 bases outside the gene matches. The CDR3, as DNA: TGTGCCAGCAGCGAATCCAGGGGGCAAGAGACCCAGTACTTC. This codes for CASSESRGQETQYF.

This clone appeared a few times. The chain joins TRBV5-6 to TRBJ2-5, with 8 bases that match TRBD1. V lost 3 bases, J lost 6 bases, and 10 bases stayed unmatched. CDR1 and CDR2 from the germline V gene are SGHDT and YYEEEE. CDR3 length equals 15 residues. The CDR3 spells CASSSTRTGTKTQYF. The CDR3 DNA reads TGTGCCAGCAGCTCGACGAGGACAGGGACAAAGACCCAGTACTTC.

Only a few counts were recorded for this clone. This CDR3 is also generated by other DNA sequences in the sample. The J gene is TRBJ2-2, the V gene TRBV1; the table's D gene call, TRBD2, was not cross checked with the DNA. TRBV1 has pseudogene status. The CDR3 sequence is 15 residues long. CDR3 nucleotide sequence: TGCACCAGCAGCCACCAGGGACTCTCCACAGGGGAGCTGTTTTTT. Translated, it gives CTSSHQGLSTGELFF.

This clone was counted between two and nine times. The genes are TRBV7-8 and TRBJ2-1; D not certain. The CDR3 has 14 amino acids. The V gene lost 1 base and the J gene lost 5 bases, with 9 bases spanning the gap. CDR1 is SGHVS, CDR2 FQNEAQ, per germline. The CDR3 bases are TGTGCCAGCAGCTTAGTGTCGCGAAACAATGAGCAGTTCTTC. Translating it yields CASSLVSRNNEQFF.

This clone was detected a few times. The J gene is TRBJ2-1, the V gene TRBV4-2; 13 positions agree with TRBD2. The CDR3 extends over 18 amino acids. From germline, CDR1 is LGHNA and CDR2 YNFKEQ. V gave up 1 base and J gave up 4 bases; unmatched junction bases: 7. CDR3 DNA: TGTGCCAGCAGCCAAGTGGGGACGACTAGCGGGGGGTACAATGAGCAGTTCTTC. This encodes CASSQVGTTSGGYNEQFF.

This clone has just a few counts. The chain recombines TRBV9 with TRBJ2-1; 11 nucleotides agree with TRBD2. The CDR3 contains 19 residues. After removal of 0 bases from V and 2 bases from J, the junction contained 10 bases not matched to a gene. The germline V gene has CDR1 SGDLS and CDR2 YYNGEE. CDR3 nucleotide sequence: TGTGCCAGCAGCGTAGAGGCTCTAGCGGGGGGTAGGCCCTACAATGAGCAGTTCTTC. It is translated as CASSVEALAGGRPYNEQFF.

V is TRBV28 and J is TRBJ2-5; weak D call: TRBD1 (6 bases). Germline values: CDR1 MDHEN, CDR2 SYDVKM. Trimming pared 3 bases from V and 5 bases from J, leaving 16 bases between. This CDR3 has 15 residues. The CDR3: CASSFLSRGGETQYF. CDR3 sequence (DNA): TGTGCCAGCAGTTTTCTGAGCAGGGGCGGCGAGACCCAGTACTTC.

There are a few counts of this clone. This chain joins TRBV6-4 and TRBJ2-3, with TRBD1 identical over 8 bases. The V gene's germline CDR1 is MRHNA and CDR2 SNTAGT. The V gene end was trimmed by 6 bases and the J gene end by 3 bases; junction bases not matched to a gene: 14. The CDR3 has 17 residues. The CDR3 is CASSPRIGQGKTDTQYF. The CDR3 DNA reads TGTGCCAGCAGCCCCCGGATTGGACAGGGAAAAACAGATACGCAGTATTTT.

The chain couples TRBV7-8 to TRBJ2-1; 8 bases fit TRBD2. The CDR3 loop spans 14 amino acids. From germline, CDR1 is SGHVS and CDR2 FQNEAQ. With 6 bases clipped from V and 7 bases from J, the junction kept 8 bases outside the gene matches. The CDR3 nucleotides read TGTGCCAGCAGAGCGGGGGCTAGCGGGAATGAGCAGTTCTTC. This encodes CASRAGASGNEQFF. The full variable domain, in which reference TRBV7-8 and TRBJ2-1 provide the parts outside the CDR3, is GAGVSQSPRYKVAKRGQDVALRCDPISGHVSLFWYQQALGQGPEFLTYFQNEAQLDKSGLPSDRFFAERPEGSVSTLKIQRTQQEDSAVYLCASRAGASGNEQFFGPGTRLTVL.

This chain connects TRBV29-1 to TRBJ1-3; D is perhaps TRBD1 (6 bases). The CDR3 has 13 amino acids. The germline V gene has CDR1 SQVTM and CDR2 ANQGSEA. Trimming removed 3 bases from V and 6 bases from J, with 12 bases in between. DNA for the CDR3: TGCAGCGTTGACGGGACGGGACAAAACACCATATATTTT. This translates into CSVDGTGQNTIYF.

This chain's CDR3 is CASSQGRDRVPGELFF. DNA of the CDR3: TGCGCCAGCAGCCAAGGCAGGGACAGGGTCCCCGGGGAGCTGTTTTTT. The chain links TRBV4-3 to TRBJ2-2, with TRBD1 matching over 9 bases. J lost 6 bases, V lost 1 base, and 6 bases had no gene match. The CDR3 is 16 residues long. Germline CDR1 reads LGHNA; CDR2 reads YSLEER.

This clone was observed a few times. DNA of the CDR3: TGCGCCAGCAGCCCTGGGCTAGCTTCCTGGGAGACCCAGTACTTC. Amino acid sequence: CASSPGLASWETQYF. The chain joins TRBV5-1 to TRBJ2-5, with D tentatively TRBD2 (5 bases). CDR1 is SGHRS, CDR2 YFSETQ, per germline. The ends were cut back, 4 bases at V and 5 bases at J, with 18 bases in the middle. The CDR3 runs 15 residues.

The gene calls are TRBV10-3 and TRBJ2-1; 10 bases line up with TRBD2. The CDR3 extends over 16 amino acids. CDR1 is ENHRY, CDR2 SYGVKD, per germline. V was clipped by 2 bases and J by 1 base; unmatched bases: 2. In nucleotides, the CDR3 is TGTGCCATCAGTGAGGCTAGCGGGAGATCCTACAATGAGCAGTTCTTC. Translating gives CAISEASGRSYNEQFF.

This clone was seen only a few times. The genes are TRBV4-3 and TRBJ1-6; no clear D gene. Trimming left V 0 bases short and J 5 bases short, with 8 bases between. The CDR3 sequence is 15 residues long. Germline V gene data show CDR1 as LGHNA and CDR2 as YSLEER. The CDR3 protein is CASSQDGADNSPLHF. The CDR3 DNA is TGCGCCAGCAGCCAAGATGGTGCGGATAATTCACCCCTCCACTTT.

Only a few counts were recorded for this clone. The chain combines TRBV4-1 with TRBJ1-1, with D uncertain. The germline V gene encodes CDR1 MGHRA and CDR2 YSYEKL. The CDR3 runs 13 residues. V was trimmed by 4 bases and J by 7 bases, leaving 13 bases between them. The CDR3 here is CASSPSRSVEAFF. For the CDR3, the DNA is TGCGCCAGCAGCCCCTCTCGGTCGGTTGAAGCTTTCTTT.